A selection of T cell receptor beta chains follows, all from one sample in a study of T cell responses to AZD1222 COVID-19 vaccine. Data came from immunoSEQ multiplex PCR; TCRdb stores just in-frame clones and leaves some out. The sample yields about 140,000 clones, 70% to 90% seen once. The sample in question was peripheral blood, obtained on day 0 of AZD1222 vaccination. The receptors were sampled from an adult in good health. The CDR3 runs from the conserved cysteine through the conserved F or W. The order of the fields is V gene, D gene, J gene, clone size, CDR3 protein, CDR3 DNA. The D gene is left open where the match is weak. Rows may omit the clone size; those that give it use once, few, many or a size class.

TRBV5-4	-	TRBJ1-6	-	CASSLVGGPISPLHF	TGTGCCAGCAGCTTGGTAGGGGGTCCCATTTCACCCCTCCACTTT
TRBV25-1	-	TRBJ1-2	-	CASSADHNYGYTF	TGTGCCAGCAGTGCCGACCATAACTATGGCTACACCTTC
TRBV29-1	-	TRBJ1-2	-	CSGGGKGDGYTF	TGCAGTGGTGGGGGAAAGGGAGATGGCTACACCTTC
TRBV19	-	TRBJ2-4	-	CASSGSGAIQYF	TGTGCCAGTAGTGGCAGTGGCGCCATTCAGTACTTC
TRBV27	TRBD2	TRBJ2-1	-	CASSSALAGTNEQFF	TGTGCCAGCAGTTCCGCCTTAGCGGGGACCAATGAGCAGTTCTTC
TRBV28	-	TRBJ1-1	-	CASSLASFGHRLTHGAFF	TGTGCCAGCAGTTTAGCCTCTTTCGGACACCGACTCACCCATGGGGCTTTCTTT
TRBV18	TRBD2	TRBJ2-2	-	CASSPGPRTSFGELFF	TGTGCCAGCTCACCCGGTCCAAGGACTAGCTTCGGGGAGCTGTTTTTT
TRBV6-2/TRBV6-3	-	TRBJ1-1	-	CASSYFRGSTEAFF	TGTGCCAGCAGTTACTTCCGGGGGAGCACTGAAGCTTTCTTT
TRBV9	-	TRBJ1-1	-	CASSGSNTEAFF	TGTGCCAGCAGCGGATCGAACACTGAAGCTTTCTTT
TRBV28	-	TRBJ2-2	few	CASSYTGELFF	TGTGCCAGCAGTTACACCGGGGAGCTGTTTTTT
TRBV9	-	TRBJ1-2	-	CASSVEGQPYGYTF	TGTGCCAGCAGCGTAGAGGGCCAGCCCTATGGCTACACCTTC
TRBV5-4	TRBD2	TRBJ2-5	-	CASSFGLARETQYF	TGTGCCAGCAGCTTCGGACTAGCGAGGGAGACCCAGTACTTC
TRBV5-1	-	TRBJ2-2	-	CASSLVGRLSNTGELFF	TGCGCCAGCAGCTTGGTGGGCAGACTTTCGAACACCGGGGAGCTGTTTTTT
TRBV5-5	-	TRBJ2-1	-	CASSYGPGSNEQFF	TGTGCCAGCAGCTACGGACCAGGATCAAATGAGCAGTTCTTC
TRBV4-3	-	TRBJ2-1	-	CASSHEGGGSYNEQFF	TGCGCCAGCAGCCATGAGGGAGGCGGGTCCTACAATGAGCAGTTCTTC
TRBV9	-	TRBJ2-7	-	CASSSGVGDFNEQYF	TGTGCCAGCAGCTCAGGAGTAGGGGATTTCAACGAGCAGTACTTC
TRBV28	-	TRBJ1-6	-	CASRYGSTEENSPLHF	TGTGCCAGCAGGTATGGGTCAACAGAGGAGAATTCACCCCTCCACTTT
TRBV5-1	TRBD1	TRBJ1-1	once	CASSLDIQGGGTEAFF	TGCGCCAGCAGCTTGGATATACAGGGGGGAGGGACTGAAGCTTTCTTT
TRBV14	-	TRBJ1-3	-	CASSQVSGTLGNTIYF	TGTGCCAGCAGCCAAGTAAGCGGGACACTTGGAAACACCATATATTTT
TRBV7-9	-	TRBJ2-7	-	CASSLSGGGEQYF	TGTGCCAGCAGCTTATCAGGGGGAGGCGAGCAGTACTTC
TRBV18	-	TRBJ1-5	-	CASSPAGTGINQPQHF	TGTGCCAGCTCACCGGCAGGGACCGGTATCAATCAGCCCCAGCATTTT
TRBV5-1	-	TRBJ2-1	-	CASSRDYNEQFF	TGCGCCAGCAGCCGGGACTACAATGAGCAGTTCTTC
TRBV6-1	-	TRBJ1-1	once	CASSEASENTEAFF	TGTGCCAGCAGTGAAGCGAGTGAAAACACTGAAGCTTTCTTT
TRBV12-3/TRBV12-4	-	TRBJ2-7	once	CASSLELSYEQYF	TGTGCCAGCAGTCTCGAACTTTCCTACGAGCAGTACTTC
TRBV10-1	TRBD2	TRBJ2-1	once	CASSEVAGSNEQFF	TGCGCCAGCAGTGAGGTAGCGGGAAGCAATGAGCAGTTCTTC
TRBV29-1	-	TRBJ2-2	-	CSGGRGPNTGELFF	TGCAGCGGCGGCAGGGGACCGAACACCGGGGAGCTGTTTTTT